These 9 T cell receptor beta chains share one sample of origin, sequenced in a study of blood T cell repertoires in COVID-19. The data were produced by immunoSEQ multiplex PCR, yet TCRdb's version contains in-frame clones alone and is incomplete. The sample consists of some 310,000 clones, about nine tenths of them appearing once. Sequencing input: peripheral blood. These receptors were collected from a man aged 45-65 years with active or convalescent COVID-19.

The chain couples TRBV7-3 to TRBJ2-1, with 8 bases identical to TRBD2. CDR3 size: 15 residues. CDR1 is SGHTA, CDR2 FQGTGA, per germline. Trimming removed 5 bases from V and 3 bases from J; junction bases left unmatched: 6. This chain's CDR3 is CASSLDSGDYNEQFF. The CDR3 DNA is TGTGCCAGCAGCCTCGATAGCGGGGACTACAATGAGCAGTTCTTC.

The genes are TRBV7-9 and TRBJ1-2; a weak D match, TRBD1 (5 bases). The germline V and J ends were trimmed by 6 bases and 8 bases, with 22 bases remaining between them. The germline CDR1 and CDR2 sequences are SEHNR and FQNEAQ (reference sequence). This CDR3 comprises 15 residues. In DNA form, the CDR3 reads TGTGCCAGCAGTCTTGGCGGGGCCACGGTAGGAGGCTACACCTTC. This codes for CASSLGGATVGGYTF.

As for this clone: The same CDR3 arises from other DNA sequences in this sample as well. The chain has TRBV28 and TRBJ1-6; D is perhaps TRBD1 (6 bases). Germline CDR1 is MDHEN and CDR2 is SYDVKM. V shed 2 bases and J shed 0 bases, with 11 bases lying between them. This CDR3 contains 17 residues. The CDR3 sequence is CASSLAGASSYNSPLHF. The DNA of the CDR3 is TGTGCCAGCAGTTTAGCGGGGGCTAGCTCCTATAATTCACCCCTCCACTTT.

The CDR3: CASSNLPGQAQETQYF. The CDR3 DNA follows: TGTGCCAGTAGTAACTTGCCGGGACAGGCTCAAGAGACCCAGTACTTC. The gene calls are TRBV19 and TRBJ2-5, with 8 positions matching TRBD1. V gave up 4 bases and J gave up 2 bases; unmatched junction bases: 9. The CDR3 has 16 amino acids. In germline, CDR1 is LNHDA, CDR2 SQIVND (reference sequence).

The CDR3 region has the DNA TGTGCCAGCTCTGTATTGACAGGAGCTTTCTTT. Amino acids: CASSVLTGAFF. The genes are TRBV2 and TRBJ1-1; possible D gene TRBD1, 6 bases. The germline V gene has CDR1 SNHLY and CDR2 FYNNEI. This CDR3 contains 11 residues. Between the trimmed V and J ends, which lost 8 bases and 10 bases, there was a span of 14 bases.

The rearrangement joins TRBV18 to TRBJ2-5, with 10 bases that match TRBD1. Trimming took 4 bases from V and 3 from J; bases not matched to a gene: 8. The CDR3 contains 16 residues. Germline V gene sequence: CDR1 KGHSH, CDR2 LQKENI. CDR3 residues: CASSLTGGSGEETQYF. The CDR3, as DNA: TGTGCCAGCTCACTGACAGGGGGCAGCGGAGAAGAGACCCAGTACTTC.

The J gene is TRBJ2-1, the V gene TRBV30; 7 positions match TRBD1. The CDR3 contains 14 residues. J was trimmed by 1 base and V by 1 base; bases with no gene match: 1. Germline V gene data show CDR1 as GTSNPN and CDR2 as SVGIG (reference sequence). The CDR3 region has the DNA TGTGCCTGGAGTGAACAGGGGTCCTACAATGAGCAGTTCTTC. The encoded protein is CAWSEQGSYNEQFF.

The chain is built from TRBV5-5 and TRBJ2-7; tentative D call: TRBD1 (6 bases). V was trimmed by 1 base and J by 8 bases, leaving 7 bases between them. This CDR3 contains 11 residues. Germline CDR1 and CDR2: SGHKS and YYEKEE (reference sequence). The DNA for the CDR3 is TGTGCCAGCAGCTTGCAGGGGAAGCAGTACTTC. Translating gives CASSLQGKQYF. Based on the CDR3 plus reference TRBV5-5 and TRBJ2-7, the full variable domain is DAGVTQSPTHLIKTRGQQVTLRCSPISGHKSVSWYQQVLGQGPQFIFQYYEKEERGRGNFPDRFSARQFPNYSSELNVNALLLGDSALYLCASSLQGKQYFGPGTRLTVT.

This chain uses TRBV5-1 with TRBJ1-6, with TRBD1 as a possible D gene (5 bases). V dropped 5 bases and J dropped 10 bases, with 13 bases sitting between them. CDR3 length: 13 amino acids. Germline V gives CDR1 SGHRS, CDR2 YFSETQ. CDR3 sequence reads: CASSPGGGSPLHF. The CDR3 coding sequence is TGCGCCAGCAGTCCGGGGGGAGGCTCACCCCTCCACTTT.